This T cell receptor beta chain appears in the sequencing data of a study of blood T cell repertoires in COVID-19. Germline V gives CDR1 SGHNT, CDR2 YYREEE (reference sequence). With 6 bases removed from V and 2 bases from J, the gap between germline ends came to 15 bases. The CDR3 length is 14 residues. TCRdb's copy holds only in-frame clones and misses some; the assay was immunoSEQ multiplex PCR. Among fewer than 350,000 clones listed, around 90% were seen once. The V gene is TRBV5-4, the J gene TRBJ2-7, with D tentatively TRBD1 (5 bases). Specimen: peripheral blood. This clonotype was obtained from a woman aged 25 to 39 with COVID-19, enrolled during active disease. For the CDR3, the DNA is TGTGCCAGCACCGTGGACAAGCGAACCTACGAGCAGTACTTC. It codes for CASTVDKRTYEQYF.